A single TCR beta chain is shown here with its context. This record belongs to a study of PD-L1 blockade in urothelial cancer. As for the study in general: When patients started atezolizumab in about 2014, it was given at 1,200 mg intravenously every 3 weeks. Each participant's history included 0 to 3 prior chemotherapy regimens. Blood was analyzed 3 weeks (second dose) and 6 weeks after treatment start.

This sample's time point: peripheral blood 6 weeks after treatment start. Pretreatment and on-treatment samples were taken, numbering 1 to 8 per patient. Trimming took 6 bases from V and 8 from J, leaving 12 bases between them. Germline V lookup: CDR1 MNHEY, CDR2 SMNVEV (reference sequence). The CDR3 totals 12 residues. Assay: immunoSEQ multiplex PCR; the TCRdb copy retains only in-frame clones and omits some. The repertoire has around 120,000 clones, around 88% of them found once; the top ten carry about 1.8%. This TCR derives from a man aged 55 to 70 with urothelial cancer. Here the sequenced sample was PBMCs, taken around atezolizumab (anti-PD-L1) treatment. V usage is TRBV27 and J usage is TRBJ2-3, with a tentative D call TRBD2 (6 bases). The CDR3 is CASSLSGTTQYF. CDR3 sequence (DNA): TGTGCCAGCAGCCTTAGCGGTACTACGCAGTATTTT.